These T cell receptor beta chains were read from a single sample in a study of T-cell memory formation after mild COVID-19. In TCRdb, the 5' RACE reads were re-called with MiXCR into one record per CDR3 protein. The sample records 150,000 to 200,000 distinct CDR3 sequences, 16% being singletons. Specimen: PBMCs or a T cell subset sorted from them (not recorded which). The receptors stem from an adult woman who had mild COVID-19 (a few samples of this study predate the infection). Cell type and time point are not known. The CDR3 runs from the conserved cysteine through the conserved F or W. The D gene is left open where the match is weak. Only some rows state a clone size, as once, few, many or a class for expanded clones.

>TRBV12-3/TRBV12-4|TRBD2|few|TRBJ2-1
CATRGLAVNEQFF
TGTGCCACTCGCGGACTAGCGGTCAATGAGCAGTTCTTC
>TRBV20-1|TRBD2|few|TRBJ2-4
CSAISGTSVVSKNIQYF
TGCAGTGCTATTTCCGGGACTAGCGTGGTATCCAAAAACATTCAGTACTTC
>TRBV7-2|NA|few|TRBJ2-1
CASSLVGGVGNSYNEQFF
TGTGCCAGCAGCTTAGTTGGGGGAGTTGGTAACTCCTACAATGAGCAGTTCTTC
>TRBV4-1|TRBD1|NA|TRBJ2-3
CASSFRFRDRGTDTQYF
TGCGCCAGCAGCTTCCGGTTTCGGGACAGGGGGACAGATACGCAGTATTTT
>TRBV12-3/TRBV12-4|NA|NA|TRBJ2-4
CASSLTSVVSKNIQYF
TGTGCCAGCAGTTTAACCAGTGTAGTGTCCAAAAACATTCAGTACTTC
>TRBV15|TRBD1|few|TRBJ2-3
CATSREGQGAADTQYF
TGTGCCACCAGCAGGGAGGGACAGGGGGCTGCAGATACGCAGTATTTT
>TRBV30|NA|NA|TRBJ1-1
CAWSWAYTEAFF
TGTGCCTGGAGTTGGGCGTACACTGAAGCTTTCTTT
>TRBV14|NA|few|TRBJ1-1
CASSRQLGSLTEAFF
TGTGCCAGCAGCCGCCAACTGGGGTCCCTCACTGAAGCTTTCTTT
>TRBV20-1|TRBD1|few|TRBJ2-2
CSARGHRGRTGELFF
TGCAGTGCTAGGGGGCACAGGGGGCGCACCGGGGAGCTGTTTTTT
>TRBV12-3/TRBV12-4|NA|few|TRBJ1-1
CASSQGRGEAFF
TGTGCCAGCAGTCAGGGACGGGGTGAAGCTTTCTTT
>TRBV5-1|TRBD1|NA|TRBJ1-2
CASRNGTADGYTF
TGCGCCAGCAGGAACGGGACAGCTGATGGCTACACCTTC
>TRBV3-1|NA|NA|TRBJ2-7
CASSQVWGTYEQYF
TGTGCCAGCAGCCAAGTATGGGGTACTTACGAGCAGTACTTC
>TRBV4-2|TRBD2|many|TRBJ2-5
CASSPGLAGETQYF
TGTGCCAGCAGCCCGGGACTAGCGGGAGAGACCCAGTACTTC
>TRBV4-3|NA|NA|TRBJ2-5
CASSQDGQGRETQYF
TGCGCCAGCAGCCAAGACGGCCAGGGGAGGGAGACCCAGTACTTC
>TRBV29-1|TRBD1|few|TRBJ1-1
CSSRTGGTEAFF
TGCAGCTCCCGGACAGGAGGTACTGAAGCTTTCTTT
>TRBV7-2|NA|NA|TRBJ1-6
CASTRAKAGNSPLHF
TGTGCCAGCACCCGGGCCAAAGCGGGGAATTCACCCCTCCACTTT
>TRBV6-1|TRBD1|NA|TRBJ1-5
CASSRDRVIGQPQHF
TGTGCCAGCAGTCGGGACAGGGTAATAGGACAGCCCCAGCATTTT
>TRBV7-8|NA|few|TRBJ2-1
CASSPGGRSSYNEQFF
TGTGCCAGCAGCCCGGGGGGCAGGAGCTCCTACAATGAGCAGTTCTTC
>TRBV24-1|NA|NA|TRBJ1-1
CATGTGKGTEAFF
TGTGCCACCGGGACGGGGAAGGGGACTGAAGCTTTCTTT
>TRBV7-9|NA|many|TRBJ2-2
CASRFDGDTGELFF
TGTGCCAGCAGGTTTGACGGGGACACCGGGGAGCTGTTTTTT
>TRBV7-3|TRBD1|NA|TRBJ1-6
CARSHETGGRNSPLHF
TGTGCCCGCTCTCATGAGACAGGGGGCCGAAATTCACCCCTCCACTTT
>TRBV30|NA|NA|TRBJ1-1
CAWSPPQGRRTEAFF
TGTGCCTGGAGTCCCCCTCAGGGGCGAAGGACTGAAGCTTTCTTT
>TRBV12-3/TRBV12-4|NA|many|TRBJ2-3
CAGGDLFTDTQYF
TGTGCCGGGGGCGACCTATTCACAGATACGCAGTATTTT
>TRBV18|TRBD1|many|TRBJ2-7
CASSPGTGGYEQYF
TGTGCCAGCAGCCCCGGGACAGGGGGCTACGAGCAGTACTTC
>TRBV5-6|NA|few|TRBJ2-1
CASSLGGQLGNNEQFF
TGTGCCAGCAGCTTGGGCGGACAGCTAGGGAACAATGAGCAGTTCTTC
>TRBV4-1|NA|few|TRBJ2-1
CASSQAGVYNEQFF
TGCGCCAGCAGCCAAGCGGGAGTCTACAATGAGCAGTTCTTC
>TRBV7-8|TRBD2|many|TRBJ2-1
CASSLTLLAGPYNEQFF
TGTGCCAGCAGCTTAACGCTACTAGCGGGACCTTACAATGAGCAGTTCTTC
>TRBV5-5|TRBD1|many|TRBJ1-5
CASSLGTGSNQPQHF
TGTGCCAGCAGCTTGGGGACAGGTAGCAATCAGCCCCAGCATTTT
>TRBV4-1|TRBD1|many|TRBJ2-7
CASSQDGARQGSYEQYF
TGCGCCAGCAGCCAAGATGGCGCCCGACAGGGATCCTACGAGCAGTACTTC
>TRBV6-5|NA|NA|TRBJ1-1
CASRVGAQGEAFF
TGTGCCAGCAGGGTCGGGGCTCAGGGGGAAGCTTTCTTT
>TRBV7-2|NA|few|TRBJ2-3
CASSAPGKDTKYF
TGTGCCAGCAGCGCCCCGGGGAAAGATACGAAGTATTTT
>TRBV20-1|NA|NA|TRBJ2-1
CSARGTRYNEQFF
TGCAGTGCTAGGGGAACCCGCTACAATGAGCAGTTCTTC
>TRBV19|TRBD1|NA|TRBJ1-3
CASTNRGTGNTIYF
TGTGCCAGTACGAACAGGGGAACTGGAAACACCATATATTTT
>TRBV7-2|NA|many|TRBJ1-2
CASSLADRSYGYTF
TGTGCCAGCAGCTTAGCAGACAGATCGTATGGCTACACCTTC
>TRBV7-3|TRBD2|few|TRBJ2-1
CASSPLAGGVQFF
TGTGCCAGCAGCCCATTAGCGGGAGGGGTGCAGTTCTTC
>TRBV7-3|TRBD1|NA|TRBJ2-1
CASSPGTGQGGEFF
TGTGCCAGCAGCCCCGGGACAGGGCAGGGCGGGGAGTTCTTC
>TRBV4-3|NA|NA|TRBJ1-5
CASSQDVLSNQPQHF
TGCGCCAGCAGCCAAGATGTCCTAAGCAATCAGCCCCAGCATTTT
>TRBV7-9|NA|NA|TRBJ1-1
CASSYTGQRPTEAFF
TGTGCCAGCAGCTACACGGGACAAAGGCCCACTGAAGCTTTCTTT
>TRBV11-2|NA|NA|TRBJ2-7
CASSNRGGPSYEQYF
TGTGCCAGCAGCAATCGCGGGGGCCCCTCCTACGAGCAGTACTTC
>TRBV15|NA|few|TRBJ1-2
CATSSAANYGYTF
TGTGCCACCAGCAGTGCAGCTAACTATGGCTACACCTTC
>TRBV7-3|NA|few|TRBJ2-7
CASRLGLSYEQYF
TGTGCCAGCAGATTAGGCCTCTCCTACGAGCAGTACTTC
>TRBV27|TRBD1|once|TRBJ1-5
CASRSGQAQGPQHF
TGTGCCAGCAGGTCGGGACAGGCCCAGGGTCCCCAGCATTTT
>TRBV18|NA|few|TRBJ2-1
CASSPMGTGYNEQFF
TGTGCCAGCTCACCCATGGGAACTGGATACAATGAGCAGTTCTTC
>TRBV5-1|TRBD1|few|TRBJ1-2
CASSRAGQGDYGYTF
TGCGCCAGCAGTCGGGCGGGACAGGGAGACTATGGCTACACCTTC
>TRBV5-1|NA|few|TRBJ1-2
CASSPDSRDYGYTF
TGCGCCAGCAGCCCAGACAGTAGGGACTATGGCTACACCTTC
>TRBV11-2|NA|NA|TRBJ2-5
CASSSTVVGETQYF
TGTGCCAGCAGCTCGACTGTAGTGGGAGAGACCCAGTACTTC
>TRBV5-5|NA|NA|TRBJ1-2
CASSFPGGYGYTF
TGTGCCAGCAGCTTTCCGGGAGGCTATGGCTACACCTTC
>TRBV7-9|NA|few|TRBJ1-1
CASSPEVVTEAFF
TGTGCCAGCAGCCCTGAGGTAGTGACTGAAGCTTTCTTT
>TRBV20-1|TRBD1|NA|TRBJ1-2
CSALQGDGYGYTF
TGCAGTGCTTTACAGGGGGACGGCTATGGCTACACCTTC
>TRBV24-1|TRBD1|NA|TRBJ2-7
CATSGDSYEQYF
TGTGCCACCAGCGGGGACAGCTACGAGCAGTACTTC
>TRBV27|NA|few|TRBJ2-7
CASRSQGGGSYEQYF
TGTGCCAGCAGATCGCAGGGAGGAGGCTCCTACGAGCAGTACTTC
>TRBV20-1|TRBD2|few|TRBJ2-1
CSFSGGSTYNEQFF
TGCAGTTTTAGCGGGGGCTCAACCTACAATGAGCAGTTCTTC